This T cell receptor (beta chain) originates from a study of blood T cells in healthy people across ages. This clonotype was detected a few times. Its target is unknown. PCR was performed a second time for about 6 to 12 cycles using a sample-barcoded 5' primer and a J-beta primer mix. From the 5' RACE reads, TCRdb called clonotypes with MiXCR, one entry per CDR3 protein. The repertoire holds about 730,000 distinct CDR3 sequences, with more than 40% as singletons. This CDR3 contains 15 residues. Germline V gene sequence: CDR1 SGHTS, CDR2 YDEGEE. Trimming cost V 1 base and J 3 bases; bases outside gene matches: 5. Study findings and constraints: Long-lived donors carried more naive CD4+ cells and greater diversity than aged donors.

This sequence joins TRBV5-8 and TRBJ2-3; the match to TRBD2 covers 7 bases. Sequenced input: blood. The receptor was derived from a woman aged 55-75 years in good health. In DNA form, the CDR3 reads TGTGCCAGCAGCTTGCGCGGACTAGTAACAGATACGCAGTATTTT. Translating gives CASSLRGLVTDTQYF. The full variable domain, in which reference TRBV5-8 and TRBJ2-3 provide the parts outside the CDR3, is EAGVTQSPTHLIKTRGQQATLRCSPISGHTSVYWYQQALGLGLQFLLWYDEGEERNRGNFPPRFSGRQFPNYSSELNVNALELEDSALYLCASSLRGLVTDTQYFGPGTRLTVL.